This TCR beta chain comes out of a study of brain T cells in children with intractable seizures (dated by TCRdb to the early 2020s). General notes on the study: Resected brain tissue from a few dozen pediatric epilepsy surgery cases was first screened for immune gene transcripts using a NanoString immunology panel. Among the approximately twelve selected surgery cases, pre-surgery blood was additionally sequenced for eight, leaving four cases with brain tissue only.

The time point tag for this specimen amounts to: resected brain tissue, or blood drawn just prior to surgery. The surgery cases with the highest brain T cell transcript signatures were chosen for TCR beta chain sequencing of brain tissue, and also of blood when blood was available. Prior to surgery, the patients had been treated with at least one anti-epileptic drug. The TCR-sequenced patients were children whose drug-resistant epilepsy was caused by tuberous sclerosis complex, focal cortical dysplasia, Rasmussen encephalitis or hemimegalencephaly. The Monarch genomic DNA purification kit was used to extract bulk genomic DNA from unsorted brain tissue and from whole blood. What the authors observed across the whole study: Viral specificity was inferred only from CDR3 sequence similarity, and patients' HCMV serostatus was unknown. Because sequencing depth was different between pre-surgery and post-surgery blood, clones absent from the pre-surgery sample may reflect undersampling.

This clone was seen once. This receptor's antigen is unknown. The input lacks base qualities; no much larger clone sits a single base away. The immunoSEQ assay was used to generate TCR beta chain sequences from genomic DNA. In the source study's methods: CDR3 sequences that did not begin with the conserved framework cysteine at position 104 were removed manually. To get clonality, the normalized Shannon's Diversity Index was subtracted from one, giving values from 0 (maximal diversity) to 1 (oligoclonal). Differences in the frequency of the same CDR3 between samples, such as brain versus blood, were assessed with chi-squared comparison-of-proportions tests. Public clonotypes were found by searching immuneACCESS, and the VDJdb browser was used to assess similarity to known antiviral clonotypes. TCRdb holds this immuneACCESS table with in-frame rearrangements only. Some clones are missing; in checked studies, unresolved V genes explain under half, and the rest has no known cause. V, J and clone size derive from that table, while D and trimming were established from the DNA sequence. This sample holds about 41,000 clones; more than 80% were observed only once. Clones ranked in the top ten supply roughly 6% of the sample.

The specimen was peripheral blood, collected at surgery. The receptor's source is a girl aged 2 to 9 with tuberous sclerosis and intractable seizures.

The nucleotides read TGCAGCGTTGACCCCGGGGGGTACACTGAAGCTTTCTTT. This encodes CSVDPGGYTEAFF. The V and J segments used are TRBV29-1 and TRBJ1-1, and possibly TRBD1, on 5 matching bases. From its cysteine to its phenylalanine, the CDR3 spans 13 amino acids. Only the CDR3 portion is preserved as DNA: 39 bases, with reading frame beginning at the first base. As encoded in the germline V gene, CDR1 is SQVTM while CDR2 is ANQGSEA. V was cut back by 3 bases and J by 3 bases, leaving a gap of 11 bases between them.